This entry describes one TCR beta chain. Its cognate antigen is unknown. This record belongs to a study of cytomegalovirus exposure and HLA in healthy donors. Study-wide results and caveats: Researchers reported from a later analysis that most CMV-associated TCR beta chains appeared HLA-restricted.

V trimming: 4 bases; J trimming: 0 bases; junction bases outside the gene matches: 6. The germline CDR1 and CDR2 sequences are SGHRS and YFSETQ. The CDR3 consists of 16 residues. The PCR was carried out with 60 Vbeta primers and 13 Jbeta primers. Clones were read by immunoSEQ multiplex PCR, and TCRdb kept only the in-frame ones, dropping some. The sample contains 60,000 to 85,000 clones, 70% to 85% of which appear only once. The gene calls are TRBV5-1 and TRBJ2-5; 10 bases line up with TRBD1. Material: PBMCs. The sequence was obtained from a human donor in good health. Here the CDR3 DNA reads TGCGCCAGCAGCCAAGGACAGGGGGGGTACCAAGAGACCCAGTACTTC. Protein: CASSQGQGGYQETQYF.